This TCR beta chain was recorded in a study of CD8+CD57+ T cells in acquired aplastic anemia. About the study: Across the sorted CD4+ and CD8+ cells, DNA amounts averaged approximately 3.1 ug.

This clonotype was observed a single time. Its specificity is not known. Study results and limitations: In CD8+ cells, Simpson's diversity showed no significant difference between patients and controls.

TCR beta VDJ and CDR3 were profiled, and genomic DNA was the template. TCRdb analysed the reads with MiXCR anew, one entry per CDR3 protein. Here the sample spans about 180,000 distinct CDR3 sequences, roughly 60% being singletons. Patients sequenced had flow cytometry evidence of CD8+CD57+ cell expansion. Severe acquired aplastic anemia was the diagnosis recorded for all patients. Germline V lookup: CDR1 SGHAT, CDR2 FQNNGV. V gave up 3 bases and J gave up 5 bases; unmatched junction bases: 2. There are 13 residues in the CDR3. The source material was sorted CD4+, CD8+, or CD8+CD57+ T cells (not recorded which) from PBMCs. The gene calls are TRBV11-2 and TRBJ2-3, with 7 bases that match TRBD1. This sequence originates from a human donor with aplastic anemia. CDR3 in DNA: TGTGCCAGCAGCTTCACAGGGGAAGATACGCAGTATTTT. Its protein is CASSFTGEDTQYF.